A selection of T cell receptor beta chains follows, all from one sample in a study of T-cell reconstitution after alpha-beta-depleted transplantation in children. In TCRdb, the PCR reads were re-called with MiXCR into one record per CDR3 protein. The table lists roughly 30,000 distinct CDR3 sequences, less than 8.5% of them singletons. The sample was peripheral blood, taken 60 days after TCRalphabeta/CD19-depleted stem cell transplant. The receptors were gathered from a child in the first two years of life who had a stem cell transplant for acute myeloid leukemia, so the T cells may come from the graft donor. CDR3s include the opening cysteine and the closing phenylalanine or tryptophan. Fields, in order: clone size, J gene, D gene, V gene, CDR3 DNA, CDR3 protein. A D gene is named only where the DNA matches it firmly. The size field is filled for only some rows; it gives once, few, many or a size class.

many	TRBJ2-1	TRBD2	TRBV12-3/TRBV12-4	TGTGCCAGCAGTTTACTAGCGGGGGCCTACAATGAGCAGTTCTTC	CASSLLAGAYNEQFF
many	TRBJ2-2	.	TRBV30	TGTGCCTGGAGCTGGGGGACAGGGGAGCTGTTTTTT	CAWSWGTGELFF
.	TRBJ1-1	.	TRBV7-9	TGTGCCAGCAGCTCTTCTCTGGATACTGAAGCTTTCTTT	CASSSSLDTEAFF
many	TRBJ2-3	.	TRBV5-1	TGCGCCAGCAGCTTGACAGCGTCTAGCACAGATACGCAGTATTTT	CASSLTASSTDTQYF
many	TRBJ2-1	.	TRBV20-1	TGCAGTGCCGCCGGACCATCCAATGAGCAGTTCTTC	CSAAGPSNEQFF
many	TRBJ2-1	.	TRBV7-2	TGTGCCAGCAGCTTAGGGCAACCAACCTACAATGAGCAGTTCTTC	CASSLGQPTYNEQFF
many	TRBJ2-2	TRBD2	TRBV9	TGTGCCAGCAGCGTACGCCAGGGACTACCTAACACCGGGGAGCTGTTTTTT	CASSVRQGLPNTGELFF
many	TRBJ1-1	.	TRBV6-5	TGTGCCAGCAGTTATGTCATGAACACTGAAGCTTTCTTT	CASSYVMNTEAFF
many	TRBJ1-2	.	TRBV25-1	TGTGCCAGCAGTGCCACAGCCTTCCGTGGCTACACCTTC	CASSATAFRGYTF
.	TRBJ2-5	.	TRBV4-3	TGCGCCAGCAGCCAAGGGGTAGGGGGGACCCAAGAGACCCAGTACTTC	CASSQGVGGTQETQYF
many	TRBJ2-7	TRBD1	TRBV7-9	TGTGCCAGCAGCCTGAGGACAGGGGCCTACGAGCAGTACTTC	CASSLRTGAYEQYF
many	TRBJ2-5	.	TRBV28	TGTGCCAGCGTTTACACCCTCGGGACGGTAGAGACCCAGTACTTC	CASVYTLGTVETQYF
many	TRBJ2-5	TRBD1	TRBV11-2	TGTGCCAGCACCCGGACAGGGCAAGAGACCCAGTACTTC	CASTRTGQETQYF
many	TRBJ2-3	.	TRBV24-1	TGTGCCACCAGTTCCGGGACCTCCCTCCCCACAGATACGCAGTATTTT	CATSSGTSLPTDTQYF
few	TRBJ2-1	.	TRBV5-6	TGTGCCAGCAGCCCGGGGGTCCTCTCCTACAATGAGCAGTTCTTC	CASSPGVLSYNEQFF
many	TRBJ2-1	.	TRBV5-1	TGCGCCAGCAGCCTACGGACAACCAACAATGAGCAGTTCTTC	CASSLRTTNNEQFF
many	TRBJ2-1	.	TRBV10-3	TGTGCCATCAGTGAGCTAGAAAGTGAGCAGTTCTTC	CAISELESEQFF
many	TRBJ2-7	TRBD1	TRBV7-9	TGTGCCAGCAGCACGAGGACAGGGAAGTTCTACGAGCAGTACTTC	CASSTRTGKFYEQYF
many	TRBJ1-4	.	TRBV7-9	TGTGCCAGCAGCCAGTCCTGGATGACCGAGAGTAATGAAAAACTGTTTTTT	CASSQSWMTESNEKLFF
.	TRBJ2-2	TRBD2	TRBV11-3	TGTGCCAGCAGCTTAGGGACTAGCACCGGGGAGCTGTTTTTT	CASSLGTSTGELFF
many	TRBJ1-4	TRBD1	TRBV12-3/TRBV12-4	TGTGCCAGCAGATCGTCGACAGGGGTTAATGAAAAACTGTTTTTT	CASRSSTGVNEKLFF
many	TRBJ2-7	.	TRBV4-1	TGCGCCAGCAGCCCCCGGCAGGGAAGCTACGAGCAGTACTTC	CASSPRQGSYEQYF
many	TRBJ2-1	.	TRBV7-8	TGTGCCAGCATCCCCCGGGGGTACTCCTACAATGAGCAGTTCTTC	CASIPRGYSYNEQFF
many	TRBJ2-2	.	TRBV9	TGTGCCAGCAAAGGCGCCTGCAACGCGAACACCGGGGAGCTGTTTTTT	CASKGACNANTGELFF
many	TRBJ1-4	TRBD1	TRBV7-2	TGTGCCAGCAGCTCCAGCGGGACAGGGGGCGGTGAAAAACTGTTTTTT	CASSSSGTGGGEKLFF
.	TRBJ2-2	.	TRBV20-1	TGCAGTGCTGGACCGACAGGTCCGAACACCGGGGAGCTGTTTTTT	CSAGPTGPNTGELFF
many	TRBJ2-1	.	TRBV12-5	TGTGCTAGTGGCTTGAAGGCCAATGAGCAGTTCTTC	CASGLKANEQFF
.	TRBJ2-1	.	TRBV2	TGTGCCATCTGTTTAGCGCGATTGGCTAGAGGGGTCTTCAATGAGCAGTTCTTC	CAICLARLARGVFNEQFF
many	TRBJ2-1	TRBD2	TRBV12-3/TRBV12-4	TGTGCCAGCAGCCCCGGGACTAGCAACTCTGGACAGTTCTTC	CASSPGTSNSGQFF
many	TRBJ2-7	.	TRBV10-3	TGTGCCATCAGTCCAGACAGCTACGAGCAGTACTTC	CAISPDSYEQYF
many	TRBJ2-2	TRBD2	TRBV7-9	TGTGCCAGCAGCCTAACAGCGGGGCGCGACACCGGGGAGCTGTTTTTT	CASSLTAGRDTGELFF
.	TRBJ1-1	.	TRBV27	TGTGCCAGCAGTTTCTACAGGGACACTGAAGCTTTCTTT	CASSFYRDTEAFF
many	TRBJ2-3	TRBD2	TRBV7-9	TGTGCCAGCAGTTTGGCGCAGAGGACTAGCTTTACAGATACGCAGTATTTT	CASSLAQRTSFTDTQYF
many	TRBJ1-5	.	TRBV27	TGTGCCAGCAGTTTCCGAAATCAGCCCCAGCATTTT	CASSFRNQPQHF
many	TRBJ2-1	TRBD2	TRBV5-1	TGCGCCAGCAGCTTTAGCGGGGCAAGACATATTACCTACAATGAGCAGTTCTTC	CASSFSGARHITYNEQFF
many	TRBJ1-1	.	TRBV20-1	TGCAGTGCTAGACCTAGCCCAATCCATGAAGCTTTCTTT	CSARPSPIHEAFF
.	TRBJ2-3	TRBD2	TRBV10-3	TGTGCCATCAGTGAGTTAGGGAGCGGGGGATCCCGGGATACGCAGTATTTT	CAISELGSGGSRDTQYF
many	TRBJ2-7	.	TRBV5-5	TGTGCCAGCAGCTTGGGGGACGAGCAGTACTTC	CASSLGDEQYF
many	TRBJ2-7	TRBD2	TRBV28	TGTGCCAGCAGTGTAGCGGGAGTCTACGAGCAGTACTTC	CASSVAGVYEQYF
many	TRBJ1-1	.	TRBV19	TGTGCCAGTAGTACCCCTGATGAGCCGGGTGGAACTGAAGCTTTCTTT	CASSTPDEPGGTEAFF
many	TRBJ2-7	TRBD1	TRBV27	TGTGCCAGCAGTTTGGGTGCGATCCGACAGGGGAACTACGAGCAGTACTTC	CASSLGAIRQGNYEQYF
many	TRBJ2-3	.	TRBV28	TGTGCCAGCAGTTTAGGGAGGCCGGTTGGCACAGATACGCAGTATTTT	CASSLGRPVGTDTQYF
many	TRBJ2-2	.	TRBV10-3	TGTGCCATCAGTGAGTCCTACCGAGCGGTCACCGGGGAGCTGTTTTTT	CAISESYRAVTGELFF
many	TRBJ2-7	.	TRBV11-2	TGTGCCAGCAGCCTAGTTTTTTCCTACGAGCAGTACTTC	CASSLVFSYEQYF
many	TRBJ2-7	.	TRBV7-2	TGTGCCAGCAGCGCCGGGACGGCCCTAGGGATCTACGAGCAGTACTTC	CASSAGTALGIYEQYF
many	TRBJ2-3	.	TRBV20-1	TGCAGTGCTAGACGCGGGGCAAACACAGATACGCAGTATTTT	CSARRGANTDTQYF
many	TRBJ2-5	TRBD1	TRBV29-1	TGCAGCGCCCGGGACAGGGGACCCGCGGGGTACCAAGAGACCCAGTACTTC	CSARDRGPAGYQETQYF
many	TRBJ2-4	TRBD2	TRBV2	TGTGCCAGCAGTGATACTAGCGAAAAAAACATTCAGTACTTC	CASSDTSEKNIQYF
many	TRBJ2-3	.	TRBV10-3	TGTGCCATCCTGGGCCCTAGGCCCACAGATACGCAGTATTTT	CAILGPRPTDTQYF
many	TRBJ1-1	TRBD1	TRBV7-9	TGTGCCAGCGGAGGGGGACAGGGGGCCACCAGGGGGAACACTGAAGCTTTCTTT	CASGGGQGATRGNTEAFF
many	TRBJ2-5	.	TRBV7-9	TGTGCCAGCAGCCCGCGGGGCTACGAGACCCAGTACTTC	CASSPRGYETQYF
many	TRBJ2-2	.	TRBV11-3	TGTGCCAGCAGCTTAGATCTTAACACCGGGGAGCTGTTTTTT	CASSLDLNTGELFF
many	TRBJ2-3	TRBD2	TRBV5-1	TGCGCCAGCAGCCCTCGGGAGGGGGAAACAGATACGCAGTATTTT	CASSPREGETDTQYF
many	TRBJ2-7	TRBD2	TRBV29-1	TGCAGCGTTGAAGCGGGACTAGCGGGAAGCTACGAGCAGTACTTC	CSVEAGLAGSYEQYF
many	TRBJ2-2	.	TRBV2	TGTGCCGCCCTCAGGGTCACCGGGGAGCTGTTTTTT	CAALRVTGELFF
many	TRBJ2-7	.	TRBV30	TGTGCCTGGAGGGCCACCCCGAGCGAGCAGTACTTC	CAWRATPSEQYF
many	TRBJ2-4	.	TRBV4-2	TGTGCCAGCAGCCAATTGGAGTTAGCCAAAAACATTCAGTACTTC	CASSQLELAKNIQYF
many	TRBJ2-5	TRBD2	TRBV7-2	TGTGCCAGCAGAGGCGGGGGAGAGACCCAGTACTTC	CASRGGGETQYF
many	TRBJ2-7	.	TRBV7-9	TGTGCCAGCAGCTCACCCGGGGTCCATTACGAGCAGTACTTC	CASSSPGVHYEQYF
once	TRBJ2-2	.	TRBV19	TGTGCCAGTAGTATTGTGGCTCTATGGGCCGGGGAGCTGTTTTTT	CASSIVALWAGELFF